This T cell receptor beta chain is drawn from a study of control samples from healthy donors and cancer patients. This table comes from immunoSEQ multiplex PCR, and its TCRdb copy is limited to in-frame clones, with some not included. The sample holds 150,000 or so clones, more than 90% seen once. This clone was recorded a few times. Sequenced material: blood. The sequence derives from a man aged 18 to 29 in good health.

CDR3 residues: CASSLAGGRQETQYF. For the CDR3, the DNA is TGTGCCAGCAGCTTAGCGGGGGGGCGCCAAGAGACCCAGTACTTC. V and J are TRBV7-7 and TRBJ2-5; tentative D call: TRBD2 (7 bases). The CDR3 totals 15 residues. The germline V gene encodes CDR1 SSHAT and CDR2 FNYEAQ (reference sequence). Trimming cost V 0 bases and J 1 base, with 9 bases left between them. Full variable domain (rest looked up from reference TRBV7-7 and TRBJ2-5): GAGVSQSPRYKVTKRGQDVTLRCDPISSHATLYWYQQALGQGPEFLTYFNYEAQPDKSGLPSDRFSAERPEGSISTLTIQRTEQRDSAMYRCASSLAGGRQETQYFGPGTRLLVL.